This TCR beta chain was recorded in a study of T cell responses to AZD1222 COVID-19 vaccine. Findings and caveats of the study: Reportedly, nearly half of unique spike TCRs recognized epitopes outside B.1.351/B.1.1.7 mutations. Seropositivity was recorded at baseline in only 6 or 7 AZD1222 recipients.

With 5 bases clipped from V and 9 bases from J, the junction kept 5 bases outside the gene matches. Germline loops: CDR1 SGHTA, CDR2 FQGNSA. The CDR3 has 12 residues. About this clone: Its matching antigen is unknown.

Sequencing was performed with immunoSEQ multiplex PCR; in TCRdb, only in-frame clones are kept and a portion is missing. The sample carries some 42,000 clones, around 80% recorded once. V usage is TRBV7-2 and J usage is TRBJ2-3; TRBD2 matches 7 bases. The TCR comes from an adult who received the AZD1222 COVID-19 vaccine. Sequencing used peripheral blood, obtained 28 days after the second AZD1222 dose. The CDR3 DNA follows: TGTGCCAGCAGCCCAGCGGGGAAGACGCAGTATTTT. Translating gives CASSPAGKTQYF.